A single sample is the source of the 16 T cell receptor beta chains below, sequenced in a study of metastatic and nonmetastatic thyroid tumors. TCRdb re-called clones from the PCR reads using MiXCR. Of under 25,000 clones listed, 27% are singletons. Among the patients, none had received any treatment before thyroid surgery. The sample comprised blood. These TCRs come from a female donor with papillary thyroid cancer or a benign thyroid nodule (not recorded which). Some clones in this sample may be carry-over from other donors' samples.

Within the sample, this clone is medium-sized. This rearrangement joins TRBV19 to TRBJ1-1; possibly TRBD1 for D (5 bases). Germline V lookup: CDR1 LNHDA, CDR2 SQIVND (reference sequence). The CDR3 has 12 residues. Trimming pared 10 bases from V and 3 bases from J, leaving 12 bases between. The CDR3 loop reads CATRGGYTEAFF. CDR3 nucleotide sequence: TGTGCCACCCGCGGGGGTTACACTGAAGCTTTCTTT.

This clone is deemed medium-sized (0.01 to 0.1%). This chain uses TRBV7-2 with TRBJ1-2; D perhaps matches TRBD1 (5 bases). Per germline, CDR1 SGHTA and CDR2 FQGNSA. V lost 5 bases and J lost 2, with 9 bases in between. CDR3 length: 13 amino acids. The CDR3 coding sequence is TGTGCCAGCAGCCCTGACAGCAACTATGGCTACACCTTC. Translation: CASSPDSNYGYTF.

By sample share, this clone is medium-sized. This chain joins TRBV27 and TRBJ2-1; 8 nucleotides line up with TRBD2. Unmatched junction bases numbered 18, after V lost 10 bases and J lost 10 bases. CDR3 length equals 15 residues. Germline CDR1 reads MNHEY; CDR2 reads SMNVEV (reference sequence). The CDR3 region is CATQREGPGSSEQFF. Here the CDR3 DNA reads TGTGCCACCCAACGGGAGGGGCCAGGGTCCTCCGAGCAGTTCTTC.

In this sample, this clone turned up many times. This chain's CDR3 is CSAPRGQGLTGELFF. DNA of the CDR3: TGCAGTGCTCCCCGAGGACAGGGGCTCACCGGGGAGCTGTTTTTT. The chain combines TRBV20-1 with TRBJ2-2, with 9 bases identical to TRBD1. The germline gives CDR1 DFQATT, CDR2 SNEGSKA (reference sequence). This CDR3 has 15 residues. J gave up 4 bases and V 5 bases, and 8 bases lay outside the gene matches.

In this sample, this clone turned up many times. CDR3 sequence: CASSLGGSANEQFF. The CDR3 region has the DNA TGTGCCAGCAGCTTAGGCGGGAGCGCGAATGAGCAGTTCTTC. The V gene is TRBV7-3, the J gene TRBJ2-1; 7 nucleotides align to TRBD2. V lost 2 bases and J lost 7; bases outside the gene matches: 5. The CDR3 runs 14 residues. The V gene's germline CDR1 is SGHTA and CDR2 FQGTGA.

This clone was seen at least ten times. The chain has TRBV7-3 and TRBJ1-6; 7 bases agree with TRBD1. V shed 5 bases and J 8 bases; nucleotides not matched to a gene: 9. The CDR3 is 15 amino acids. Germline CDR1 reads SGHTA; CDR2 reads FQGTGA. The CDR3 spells CASSEHRGLDSPLHF. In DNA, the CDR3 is TGTGCCAGCAGCGAACACAGGGGATTAGATTCACCCCTCCACTTT.

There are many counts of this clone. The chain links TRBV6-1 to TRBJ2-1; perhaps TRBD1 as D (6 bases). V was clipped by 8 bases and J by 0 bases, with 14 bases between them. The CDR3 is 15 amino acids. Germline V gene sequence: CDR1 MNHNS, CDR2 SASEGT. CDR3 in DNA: TGTGCCAGCGGGACAAGCAGTAGCTCCTACAATGAGCAGTTCTTC. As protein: CASGTSSSSYNEQFF.

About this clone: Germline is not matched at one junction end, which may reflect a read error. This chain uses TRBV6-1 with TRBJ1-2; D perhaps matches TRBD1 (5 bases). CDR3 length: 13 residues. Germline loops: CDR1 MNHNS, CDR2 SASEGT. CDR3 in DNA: TGTGCCAGCAGTCAGCCGGGACCCTTAAACATATTCTTC. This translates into CASSQPGPLNIFF.

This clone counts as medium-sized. The CDR3 DNA reads TGTGCCAGCAGTTACTCACTGACGAGCTCTGGAAACACCATATATTTT. Translated: CASSYSLTSSGNTIYF. The rearrangement uses TRBV6-5 and TRBJ1-3; D gene unclear. The germline V gene encodes CDR1 MNHEY and CDR2 SVGAGI. Deletions cut 0 bases from V and 0 bases from J, with 9 bases between. CDR3 length: 16 amino acids.

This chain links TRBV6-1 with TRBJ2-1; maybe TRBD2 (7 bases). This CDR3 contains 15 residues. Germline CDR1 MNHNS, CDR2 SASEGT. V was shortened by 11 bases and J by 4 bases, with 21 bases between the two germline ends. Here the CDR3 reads CAVAASGEGYNEQFF. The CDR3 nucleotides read TGTGCCGTTGCTGCCTCAGGGGAGGGATACAATGAGCAGTTCTTC.

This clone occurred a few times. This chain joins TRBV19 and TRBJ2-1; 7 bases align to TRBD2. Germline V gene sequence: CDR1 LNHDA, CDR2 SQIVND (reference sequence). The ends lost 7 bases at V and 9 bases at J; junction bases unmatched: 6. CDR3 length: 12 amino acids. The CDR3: CASIMGGCEQFF. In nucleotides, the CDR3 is TGTGCCAGTATTATGGGGGGGTGTGAGCAGTTCTTC.

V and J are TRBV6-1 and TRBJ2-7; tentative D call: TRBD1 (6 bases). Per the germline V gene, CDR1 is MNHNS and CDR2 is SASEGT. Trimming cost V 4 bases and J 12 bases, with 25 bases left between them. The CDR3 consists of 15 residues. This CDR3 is CASSAPTGVGARGYF. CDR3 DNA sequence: TGTGCCAGCAGTGCTCCCACGGGTGTGGGGGCCAGGGGGTACTTC.

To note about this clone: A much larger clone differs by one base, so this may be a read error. CDR3 loop: CSVSQRLTDTQYF. CDR3 DNA: TGCAGCGTTTCCCAGCGGCTCACAGATACGCAGTATTTT. This chain uses TRBV29-1 with TRBJ2-3; D perhaps matches TRBD2 (5 bases). Per germline, CDR1 SQVTM and CDR2 ANQGSEA. V was trimmed by 5 bases and J by 2 bases, leaving 11 bases between them. The CDR3 loop spans 13 amino acids.

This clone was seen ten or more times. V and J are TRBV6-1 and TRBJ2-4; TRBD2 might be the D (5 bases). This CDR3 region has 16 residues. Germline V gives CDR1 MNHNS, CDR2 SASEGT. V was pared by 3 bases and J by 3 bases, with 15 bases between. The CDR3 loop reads CASSEVEGGGKNIQYF. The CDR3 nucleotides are TGTGCCAGCAGTGAGGTAGAGGGCGGCGGCAAAAACATTCAGTACTTC.

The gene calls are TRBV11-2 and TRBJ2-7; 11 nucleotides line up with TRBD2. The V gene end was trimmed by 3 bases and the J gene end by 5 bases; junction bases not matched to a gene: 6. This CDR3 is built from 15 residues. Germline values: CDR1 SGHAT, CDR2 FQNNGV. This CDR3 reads CASSFRLTSGNEQYF. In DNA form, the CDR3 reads TGTGCCAGCAGCTTTCGGTTGACTAGCGGGAACGAGCAGTACTTC. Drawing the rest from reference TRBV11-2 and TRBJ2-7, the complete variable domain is EAGVAQSPRYKIIEKRQSVAFWCNPISGHATLYWYQQILGQGPKLLIQFQNNGVVDDSQLPKDRFSAERLKGVDSTLKIQPAKLEDSAVYLCASSFRLTSGNEQYFGPGTRLTVT.

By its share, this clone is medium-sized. This chain's CDR3 is CASSDRATDTQYF. The CDR3 DNA is TGTGCCAGCAGTGACAGGGCCACAGATACGCAGTATTTT. The rearrangement joins TRBV6-4 to TRBJ2-3; no reliable D call. The germline V and J ends were trimmed by 2 bases and 2 bases, with 5 bases remaining between them. The CDR3 consists of 13 residues. Germline V CDR1 and CDR2: MRHNA, SNTAGT.